This entry lists 27 T cell receptor beta chains sequenced from one sample in a study of blood T cell repertoires in COVID-19. The protocol was immunoSEQ multiplex PCR, while the TCRdb copy is restricted to in-frame clones and leaves out a portion. This sample has under 400,000 clones; around 87% occur once, and the top ten carry under 11%. The sequenced sample was peripheral blood. Every receptor here comes from a woman aged 25-40 years with COVID-19, enrolled during active disease.

The chain couples TRBV9 to TRBJ2-1, with TRBD2 identical over 10 bases. Germline V gene sequence: CDR1 SGDLS, CDR2 YYNGEE. This CDR3 spans 17 amino acids. V gave up 3 bases and J gave up 7 bases; unmatched junction bases: 13. The CDR3 here is CASSGGTSEGVENEQFF. CDR3 in DNA: TGTGCCAGCAGCGGGGGGACTAGCGAGGGAGTGGAGAATGAGCAGTTCTTC.

The chain combines TRBV23-1 with TRBJ2-6; TRBD2 might be the D (6 bases). TRBV23-1 has ORF status, its function being uncertain. This CDR3 is 21 amino acids long. Trimming stripped 0 bases from V and 1 base from J, with 22 bases between. The CDR3 sequence is CASSQSGGRRVYRSGANVLTF. The CDR3 DNA reads as TGCGCCAGCAGTCAATCCGGAGGGAGAAGGGTGTATCGATCTGGGGCCAACGTCCTGACTTTC.

The rearrangement joins TRBV5-4 to TRBJ2-3, with 11 bases identical to TRBD2. CDR3 length equals 15 residues. The junction had 3 bases not matched to a gene; V was cut back by 0 bases and J by 6 bases. The germline V gene encodes CDR1 SGHNT and CDR2 YYREEE (reference sequence). CDR3 protein: CASSLEASGRDTQYF. The CDR3 bases are TGTGCCAGCAGCTTGGAGGCTAGCGGGAGGGATACGCAGTATTTT.

The rearrangement uses TRBV11-1 and TRBJ1-3; no clear D gene. Trimming cost V 4 bases and J 0 bases, with 10 bases left between them. The germline gives CDR1 SGHAT, CDR2 FQDESV (reference sequence). There are 15 residues in the CDR3. CDR3: CASSSGRASGNTIYF. The CDR3, as DNA: TGTGCCAGCAGCTCGGGAAGGGCCTCTGGAAACACCATATATTTT. The entire variable domain, with the rest obtained from reference TRBV11-1 and TRBJ1-3, is as follows: EAEVAQSPRYKITEKSQAVAFWCDPISGHATLYWYRQILGQGPELLVQFQDESVVDDSQLPKDRFSAERLKGVDSTLKIQPAELGDSAMYLCASSSGRASGNTIYFGEGSWLTVV.

The rearrangement uses TRBV25-1 and TRBJ1-4, with D possibly being TRBD1 (5 bases). Per germline, CDR1 MGHDK and CDR2 SYGVNS. This CDR3 is 15 amino acids long. With 7 bases removed from V and 6 bases from J, the gap between germline ends came to 18 bases. The CDR3 is CASNRRGEGYEKLFF. The CDR3 region has the DNA TGTGCCAGCAATAGGAGGGGAGAGGGTTATGAAAAACTGTTTTTT.

The chain is built from TRBV5-5 and TRBJ2-7, with TRBD1 matching over 8 bases. Germline assignment: CDR1 SGHKS and CDR2 YYEKEE (reference sequence). The length of the CDR3 is 15 residues. Germline trimming cut 4 bases from V and 6 bases from J; bases unmatched to any gene: 12. The CDR3 region has the DNA TGTGCCAGCAGCCGTCCCACAGGGGGTCTGCTCGAGCAGTACTTC. Translation: CASSRPTGGLLEQYF. Supplemented by reference TRBV5-5 and TRBJ2-7, the full variable domain reads DAGVTQSPTHLIKTRGQQVTLRCSPISGHKSVSWYQQVLGQGPQFIFQYYEKEERGRGNFPDRFSARQFPNYSSELNVNALLLGDSALYLCASSRPTGGLLEQYFGPGTRLTVT.

J is TRBJ2-7 and V is TRBV6-5; weak D call: TRBD1 (5 bases). Germline V gene sequence: CDR1 MNHEY, CDR2 SVGAGI. The CDR3 is 14 residues long. Trimming took 6 bases from V and 0 from J, leaving 12 bases between them. The CDR3 is CASSQTDNSYEQYF. The CDR3 DNA follows: TGTGCCAGCAGCCAAACGGACAACTCCTACGAGCAGTACTTC.

The V and J genes are TRBV7-2 and TRBJ2-1, with 10 positions matching TRBD2. CDR1 and CDR2 (germline): SGHTA, FQGNSA. The CDR3 length is 14 residues. The trim removed 5 bases at V and 7 bases at J, leaving 5 bases unmatched. The CDR3 here is CASSTSGRGNEQFF. CDR3 DNA sequence: TGTGCCAGCAGCACAAGCGGGAGGGGTAATGAGCAGTTCTTC.

This chain connects TRBV7-9 to TRBJ1-6, with TRBD1 matching over 11 bases. Per the germline V gene, CDR1 is SEHNR and CDR2 is FQNEAQ (reference sequence). The CDR3 runs 15 residues. Trimming took 3 bases from V and 6 from J; bases not matched to a gene: 1. The CDR3 loop reads CASSLDRGLNSPLHF. As DNA, the CDR3 is TGTGCCAGCAGCTTGGACAGGGGGCTTAATTCACCCCTCCACTTT.

Here the CDR3 reads CASSTTGGNTEAFF. CDR3 nucleotides: TGTGCCAGCAGTACTACAGGTGGGAACACTGAAGCTTTCTTT. The rearrangement uses TRBV28 and TRBJ1-1; tentatively, D is TRBD1 (5 bases). Trimming cost V 5 bases and J 1 base, with 11 bases left between them. The CDR3 runs 14 residues. Per germline, CDR1 MDHEN and CDR2 SYDVKM.

The chain recombines TRBV10-3 with TRBJ2-3, with a tentative D call TRBD1 (5 bases). V dropped 1 base and J dropped 6 bases, with 11 bases sitting between them. This CDR3 region has 14 residues. Germline CDR1 and CDR2: ENHRY and SYGVKD. CDR3 nucleotide sequence: TGTGCCATCAGTGAGTTAGGGGTAAGCGATACGCAGTATTTT. As protein: CAISELGVSDTQYF.

This sequence joins TRBV12-3 or TRBV12-4 and TRBJ2-1; D uncertain. V lost 3 bases and J lost 5, with 8 bases in between. This CDR3 has 13 residues. Here the CDR3 reads CASSLLEDNEQFF. DNA for the CDR3: TGTGCCAGCAGTTTGCTAGAGGACAATGAGCAGTTCTTC.

This clone was detected a few times. This specimen includes other DNA sequences encoding the same CDR3. The chain uses TRBV28 and TRBJ1-6, with D perhaps TRBD1 (5 bases). V lost 3 bases and J lost 7, with 13 bases in between. Germline V gene data show CDR1 as MDHEN and CDR2 as SYDVKM. CDR3 length: 15 amino acids. CDR3 sequence reads: CASSFSRVDNSPLHF. The CDR3 coding sequence is TGTGCCAGCAGTTTCTCCAGGGTAGACAATTCACCCCTCCACTTT. Based on the CDR3 plus reference TRBV28 and TRBJ1-6, the full variable domain is DVKVTQSSRYLVKRTGEKVFLECVQDMDHENMFWYRQDPGLGLRLIYFSYDVKMKEKGDIPEGYSVSREKKERFSLILESASTNQTSMYLCASSFSRVDNSPLHFGNGTRLTVT.

The chain uses TRBV28 and TRBJ2-7, with D possibly TRBD1 on 7 matching bases. Germline V gene sequence: CDR1 MDHEN, CDR2 SYDVKM. V gave up 3 bases and J gave up 7 bases, with 28 bases separating them. The CDR3 has 18 residues. CDR3 loop: CASSLKSGGYGPRGEQYF. The CDR3 nucleotides read TGTGCCAGCAGTTTGAAGTCCGGAGGGTACGGTCCCAGGGGGGAGCAGTACTTC. The variable domain in full, with the rest retrieved from reference TRBV28 and TRBJ2-7, is DVKVTQSSRYLVKRTGEKVFLECVQDMDHENMFWYRQDPGLGLRLIYFSYDVKMKEKGDIPEGYSVSREKKERFSLILESASTNQTSMYLCASSLKSGGYGPRGEQYFGPGTRLTVT.

The chain is built from TRBV27 and TRBJ2-3, with 8 bases aligning to TRBD2. This CDR3 spans 15 amino acids. The trim removed 7 bases at V and 0 bases at J, leaving 6 bases unmatched. Germline CDR1 MNHEY, CDR2 SMNVEV (reference sequence). CDR3 residues: CASTLAGSSTDTQYF. CDR3 nucleotides: TGTGCCAGCACCTTAGCGGGGTCTAGCACAGATACGCAGTATTTT.

V and J are TRBV28 and TRBJ1-4; D call uncertain. Per the germline V gene, CDR1 is MDHEN and CDR2 is SYDVKM. Trimming stripped 7 bases from V and 3 bases from J, with 12 bases between. This CDR3 region has 14 residues. CDR3 nucleotide sequence: TGTGCCAGCACCGAGGGCAGTGCTAATGAAAAACTGTTTTTT. It specifies CASTEGSANEKLFF.

This chain connects TRBV15 to TRBJ2-5, with D perhaps matching TRBD1 (5 bases). This CDR3 is built from 14 residues. V lost 1 base and J 5 bases, leaving 11 bases between the germline ends. In germline, CDR1 is LNHNV, CDR2 YYDKDF (reference sequence). CDR3 protein: CATSRVQGGETQYF. CDR3 nucleotide sequence: TGTGCCACCAGCAGAGTCCAGGGTGGTGAGACCCAGTACTTC. Combining the CDR3 with reference TRBV15 and TRBJ2-5 gives the whole variable domain DAMVIQNPRYQVTQFGKPVTLSCSQTLNHNVMYWYQQKSSQAPKLLFHYYDKDFNNEADTPDNFQSRRPNTSFCFLDIRSPGLGDTAMYLCATSRVQGGETQYFGPGTRLLVL.

This clone was counted only a few times. This chain links TRBV20-1 with TRBJ1-5, with 8 positions matching TRBD1. V lost 3 bases, J lost 6 bases, and 10 bases stayed unmatched. This CDR3 has 15 amino acids. CDR1 and CDR2 (germline): DFQATT, SNEGSKA (reference sequence). The CDR3 region has the DNA TGCAGTGCTAGTGACTTACAGGGGGAAAGTCAGCCCCAGCATTTT. Protein: CSASDLQGESQPQHF.

The rearrangement joins TRBV29-1 to TRBJ2-3, with 7 bases matching TRBD1. Germline V gives CDR1 SQVTM, CDR2 ANQGSEA. The ends lost 7 bases at V and 1 base at J; junction bases unmatched: 2. CDR3 size: 12 residues. The CDR3 DNA is TGCAGCGCTGACAGGGGCACAGATACGCAGTATTTT. Encoded protein: CSADRGTDTQYF.

This clone was recorded once. This rearrangement joins TRBV10-2 to TRBJ2-7; 10 nucleotides line up with TRBD2. Germline V CDR1 and CDR2: WSHSY, SAAADI. The CDR3 length is 16 residues. The V and J ends lost 3 bases and 2 bases, in that order; junction bases with no gene match: 7. CDR3 nucleotides: TGCGCCAGCAGTGATCCAGGAGCGGGAGGGACCTACGAGCAGTACTTC. As protein: CASSDPGAGGTYEQYF.

The chain combines TRBV9 with TRBJ2-5; 8 nucleotides align to TRBD2. With V trimmed by 6 bases and J by 5 bases, 9 bases remained unmatched. The V gene's germline CDR1 is SGDLS and CDR2 YYNGEE. The CDR3 runs to 14 residues. In DNA, the CDR3 is TGTGCCAGCACCATAGGTGGCGGGAGGGAGACCCAGTACTTC. It is translated as CASTIGGGRETQYF.

This clone was observed a single time. The CDR3 DNA is TGTGCCAGCAGCTTTGGCGGGAGGGAGGATACGCAGTATTTT. This translates into CASSFGGREDTQYF. V gene TRBV5-5 combines with J gene TRBJ2-3; 9 nucleotides agree with TRBD2. The J segment lost 6 bases and the V segment lost 2 bases, leaving 4 bases of the junction unmatched. The V gene's germline CDR1 is SGHKS and CDR2 YYEKEE (reference sequence). The CDR3 sequence is 14 residues long.

The rearrangement joins TRBV5-1 to TRBJ2-5; 7 bases map to TRBD1. The CDR3 has 14 amino acids. V was clipped by 4 bases and J by 2 bases; unmatched bases: 5. Germline-derived CDR1 and CDR2 are SGHRS and YFSETQ. CDR3 in DNA: TGCGCCAGCAGCCTCGGGACAGTGCAAGAGACCCAGTACTTC. It is translated as CASSLGTVQETQYF.

This chain joins TRBV7-2 and TRBJ2-2, with TRBD2 matching over 8 bases. The J segment lost 4 bases and the V segment lost 2 bases, leaving 3 bases of the junction unmatched. The germline V gene encodes CDR1 SGHTA and CDR2 FQGNSA. This CDR3 has 15 residues. This CDR3 reads CASSLPGRATGELFF. The CDR3 DNA reads as TGTGCCAGCAGCTTACCCGGGAGGGCCACCGGGGAGCTGTTTTTT.

The rearrangement links TRBV5-4 to TRBJ2-3, with 11 positions matching TRBD2. This CDR3 comprises 16 residues. The J segment lost 0 bases and the V segment lost 3 bases, leaving 3 bases of the junction unmatched. Germline CDR1 reads SGHNT; CDR2 reads YYREEE (reference sequence). For the CDR3, the DNA is TGTGCCAGCAGCTCGCGACTAGCGGGAAGCACAGATACGCAGTATTTT. It is translated as CASSSRLAGSTDTQYF.

In this sample, this clone turned up once. V gene TRBV28 combines with J gene TRBJ2-1; TRBD2 aligns across 11 bases. The V gene's germline CDR1 is MDHEN and CDR2 SYDVKM. V lost 5 bases, J lost 4 bases, and 4 bases stayed unmatched. The CDR3 spans 15 residues. As DNA, the CDR3 is TGTGCCAGCAGTCCGACTAGCGGGAATTACAATGAGCAGTTCTTC. Translating it yields CASSPTSGNYNEQFF.

V is TRBV4-1 and J is TRBJ2-1; 9 bases match TRBD1. The CDR3 runs to 15 residues. V gave up 1 base and J gave up 8 bases; unmatched junction bases: 6. The V gene's germline CDR1 is MGHRA and CDR2 YSYEKL. Here the CDR3 reads CASSQGGTGWDEQFF. The CDR3 DNA follows: TGCGCCAGCAGCCAAGGAGGGACAGGGTGGGATGAGCAGTTCTTC.